This TCR beta chain was profiled in a study of blood T cell repertoires in COVID-19. This table comes from immunoSEQ multiplex PCR, and its TCRdb copy is limited to in-frame clones, with some not included. The table shows under 250,000 clones, with roughly nine tenths occurring only once. Input material: peripheral blood. The source is a man aged 25 to 40 with acute or convalescent COVID-19.

The DNA for the CDR3 is TGTGCCCGATCCAACAGAAAGAACACTGAAGCTTTCTTT. Encoded protein: CARSNRKNTEAFF. This rearrangement joins TRBV30 to TRBJ1-1; no clear D gene. The ends were cut back, 8 bases at V and 1 base at J, with 14 bases in the middle. The CDR3 has 13 amino acids. Per the germline V gene, CDR1 is GTSNPN and CDR2 is SVGIG (reference sequence).